The 23 T cell receptor beta chains given below trace back to one sample, sequenced in a study of cytomegalovirus exposure and HLA in healthy donors. Sequenced by immunoSEQ multiplex PCR; TCRdb stores in-frame clones only, minus some. The data contain fewer than 120,000 clones, 88% of them singletons. The specimen sequenced was PBMCs. The receptors were gathered from a woman aged 30 to 39 in good health and CMV-seropositive.

This sequence joins TRBV5-1 and TRBJ2-3, with 8 positions matching TRBD2. Germline loops: CDR1 SGHRS, CDR2 YFSETQ. J lost 0 bases, V lost 3 bases, and 9 bases had no gene match. The CDR3 covers 17 residues. CDR3 amino acids: CASSSGVAGKSTDTQYF. For the CDR3, the DNA is TGCGCCAGCAGCTCGGGCGTAGCGGGAAAAAGCACAGATACGCAGTATTTT.

The V gene is TRBV7-2, the J gene TRBJ2-3; D uncertain. Looked up from germline, CDR1 is SGHTA and CDR2 is FQGNSA. The CDR3 sequence is 12 residues long. The V end was cut by 3 bases, the J end by 4 bases, with 5 bases between. This CDR3 reads CASSLTSDTQYF. CDR3 DNA: TGTGCCAGCAGCTTGACATCAGATACGCAGTATTTT.

This clone was picked up one time. V usage is TRBV23-1 and J usage is TRBJ2-1; 7 bases are a match to TRBD2. TRBV23-1 is assigned to the ORF class and has an uncertain function. The ends lost 0 bases at V and 8 bases at J; junction bases unmatched: 10. CDR3 length: 16 residues. DNA for the CDR3: TGCGCCAGCAGTCAATCTGAAGCGGGGAGGAGCGATGAGCAGTTCTTC. Translation gives CASSQSEAGRSDEQFF.

This clone was picked up a small number of times. The V and J genes are TRBV6-1 and TRBJ2-2; 7 nucleotides agree with TRBD1. CDR3 length: 16 residues. The germline V gene has CDR1 MNHNS and CDR2 SASEGT. Trimming cost V 3 bases and J 5 bases; bases outside gene matches: 9. The CDR3 reads CASSDLDRLRTGELFF. In DNA form, the CDR3 reads TGTGCCAGCAGTGATTTGGACAGGCTTCGGACCGGGGAGCTGTTTTTT.

This chain joins TRBV5-4 and TRBJ2-7; 7 bases line up with TRBD1. J was trimmed by 4 bases and V by 5 bases; bases with no gene match: 9. This CDR3 contains 14 residues. Germline CDR1 reads SGHNT; CDR2 reads YYREEE (reference sequence). The CDR3 is CASSHRDRPYEQYF. The DNA for the CDR3 is TGTGCCAGCAGTCACCGGGACAGACCGTACGAGCAGTACTTC.

This sequence joins TRBV7-2 and TRBJ1-6; no reliable D call. The CDR3 is 14 amino acids. Germline CDR1 and CDR2: SGHTA and FQGNSA. V dropped 2 bases and J dropped 6 bases, with 8 bases sitting between them. The CDR3 sequence: CASSLYTANSPLHF. The CDR3 region has the DNA TGTGCCAGCAGCTTATATACAGCTAATTCACCCCTCCACTTT.

The chain recombines TRBV30 with TRBJ2-1; D is uncertain. The CDR3 loop spans 11 amino acids. V lost 4 bases, J lost 5 bases, and 6 bases lay in between. Germline CDR1 GTSNPN, CDR2 SVGIG (reference sequence). CDR3 residues: CAWNYHNEQFF. As DNA, the CDR3 is TGTGCCTGGAACTACCACAATGAGCAGTTCTTC.

This clone was seen a single time. The J gene is TRBJ1-1, the V gene TRBV7-9, with D unclear. The V gene's germline CDR1 is SEHNR and CDR2 FQNEAQ (reference sequence). The V end was cut by 3 bases, the J end by 3 bases, with 5 bases between. The CDR3 extends over 12 amino acids. The CDR3 loop reads CASSFEDTEAFF. The CDR3 bases are TGTGCCAGCAGCTTTGAGGACACTGAAGCTTTCTTT. The entire variable domain, with the rest obtained from reference TRBV7-9 and TRBJ1-1, is as follows: DTGVSQNPRHKITKRGQNVTFRCDPISEHNRLYWYRQTLGQGPEFLTYFQNEAQLEKSRLLSDRFSAERPKGSFSTLEIQRTEQGDSAMYLCASSFEDTEAFFGQGTRLTVV.

Notes on this clone: This CDR3 is also generated by other DNA sequences in the sample. The J gene is TRBJ2-5, the V gene TRBV18; unclear D gene. This CDR3 comprises 13 residues. Germline V CDR1 and CDR2: KGHSH, LQKENI. Trimming removed 2 bases at V and 4 bases at J, with 8 bases between. CDR3 in amino acids: CASSPSGGETQYF. DNA of the CDR3: TGTGCCAGCTCACCATCTGGCGGAGAGACCCAGTACTTC.

This chain connects TRBV7-6 to TRBJ2-7; TRBD2 matches at 7 bases. Germline CDR1 reads SGHVS; CDR2 reads FNYEAQ. The V and J ends lost 1 base and 3 bases, in that order; junction bases with no gene match: 3. The CDR3 runs 14 residues. CDR3 loop: CASSLGASGYEQYF. CDR3 nucleotides: TGTGCCAGCAGCTTAGGGGCTAGCGGCTACGAGCAGTACTTC.

The V call is TRBV5-1, the J call TRBJ1-2, with 9 bases that match TRBD1. V lost 4 bases, J lost 4 bases, and 8 bases stayed unmatched. The CDR3 runs 15 residues. The germline CDR1 and CDR2 sequences are SGHRS and YFSETQ. As DNA, the CDR3 is TGCGCCAGCAGCGGACGGACAGGGGAAGGCTATGGCTACACCTTC. This translates into CASSGRTGEGYGYTF. The whole variable domain, filled in from reference TRBV5-1 and TRBJ1-2, reads KAGVTQTPRYLIKTRGQQVTLSCSPISGHRSVSWYQQTPGQGLQFLFEYFSETQRNKGNFPGRFSGRQFSNSRSEMNVSTLELGDSALYLCASSGRTGEGYGYTFGSGTRLTVV.

The rearrangement joins TRBV6-5 to TRBJ2-7; TRBD1 matches 9 bases. The CDR3 extends over 13 amino acids. J lost 7 bases, V lost 0 bases, and 1 base had no gene match. The germline CDR1 and CDR2 sequences are MNHEY and SVGAGI. In DNA, the CDR3 is TGTGCCAGCAGTTACTCGGACAGGGGTGAGCAGTACTTC. Translating it yields CASSYSDRGEQYF.

This clone was recorded once. The gene calls are TRBV28 and TRBJ1-4; 8 bases map to TRBD1. The germline V gene encodes CDR1 MDHEN and CDR2 SYDVKM. The CDR3 spans 13 residues. V trimming: 6 bases; J trimming: 7 bases; junction bases outside the gene matches: 4. The CDR3 bases are TGTGCCAGCAGGACAGGGGTGGCTGAAAAACTGTTTTTT. It specifies CASRTGVAEKLFF.

The chain links TRBV29-1 to TRBJ1-1; 7 nucleotides align to TRBD1. Germline CDR1 SQVTM, CDR2 ANQGSEA. The junction had 6 bases not matched to a gene; V was cut back by 6 bases and J by 2 bases. The CDR3 is 13 amino acids. The CDR3 loop is CSVGTVANTEAFF. DNA of the CDR3: TGCAGCGTGGGGACAGTCGCTAACACTGAAGCTTTCTTT.

This clone was seen only once. In nucleotides, the CDR3 is TGCGCCAGCAGCGTCGATGGTCAACTTAACTATGGCTACACCTTC. Its protein product is CASSVDGQLNYGYTF. The chain joins TRBV5-1 to TRBJ1-2; no definite D call. Trimming left V 4 bases short and J 1 base short, with 14 bases between. This CDR3 region has 15 residues. The germline gives CDR1 SGHRS, CDR2 YFSETQ.

This rearrangement joins TRBV4-1 to TRBJ2-7; D perhaps matches TRBD2 (6 bases). Trimming shortened V by 1 base and J by 1 base, and 11 bases separated the two germline ends. The CDR3 is 15 residues long. Germline lookup yields CDR1 MGHRA and CDR2 YSYEKL. CDR3 residues: CASSQGTGRSYEQYF. The DNA of the CDR3 is TGCGCCAGCAGCCAAGGGACGGGGAGGTCCTACGAGCAGTACTTC.

This chain joins TRBV6-5 and TRBJ2-3; 10 positions match TRBD2. The CDR3 totals 15 residues. Germline lookup yields CDR1 MNHEY and CDR2 SVGAGI. Trimming cost V 6 bases and J 5 bases; bases outside gene matches: 8. CDR3 DNA sequence: TGTGCCAGCAGCCTAAGCGGGAGGGCCCGAGATACGCAGTATTTT. Its protein is CASSLSGRARDTQYF.

This chain uses TRBV5-5 with TRBJ1-5; no clear D. The V end was cut by 4 bases, the J end by 3 bases, with 17 bases between. The germline V gene has CDR1 SGHKS and CDR2 YYEKEE (reference sequence). This CDR3 is 16 amino acids long. CDR3 sequence: CASSPQLQSPNQPQHF. Written as DNA, the CDR3 is TGTGCCAGCAGCCCACAATTACAGTCCCCCAATCAGCCCCAGCATTTT.

This clone has a single count. V usage is TRBV28 and J usage is TRBJ2-5; TRBD2 aligns across 7 bases. From germline, CDR1 is MDHEN and CDR2 SYDVKM. V lost 3 bases, J lost 1 base, and 5 bases stayed unmatched. This CDR3 contains 15 residues. The CDR3 DNA sequence: TGTGCCAGCAGTTTGGGAGCGGGGACCCAAGAGACCCAGTACTTC. Residues: CASSLGAGTQETQYF.

The chain couples TRBV6-1 to TRBJ2-5, with 7 nucleotides matching TRBD2. With 6 bases clipped from V and 5 bases from J, the junction kept 9 bases outside the gene matches. From germline, CDR1 is MNHNS and CDR2 SASEGT. CDR3 length: 14 amino acids. The CDR3, as DNA: TGTGCCAGCAGGCGGGAGTTTGGTCTGGAGACCCAGTACTTC. Translation: CASRREFGLETQYF.

V is TRBV5-4 and J is TRBJ2-3; no reliable D call. V lost 4 bases and J lost 2, with 11 bases in between. The CDR3 runs to 14 residues. Germline values: CDR1 SGHNT, CDR2 YYREEE (reference sequence). CDR3 coding DNA: TGTGCCAGCAGCCCTACCCCCTTCACAGATACGCAGTATTTT. It yields the protein CASSPTPFTDTQYF.

The rearrangement uses TRBV15 and TRBJ2-5, with D tentatively TRBD2 (5 bases). This CDR3 is 16 amino acids long. Germline CDR1 reads LNHNV; CDR2 reads YYDKDF (reference sequence). V gave up 3 bases and J gave up 5 bases, with 19 bases separating them. This chain's CDR3 is CATSSPHTRTRETQYF. In DNA, the CDR3 is TGTGCCACCAGCAGCCCACACACGAGGACTCGGGAGACCCAGTACTTC.

The chain employs TRBV6-6 and TRBJ1-6; the D is unclear. This CDR3 contains 15 residues. Germline V gene data show CDR1 as MNHNY and CDR2 as SVGAGI (reference sequence). Trimming took 7 bases from V and 6 from J, leaving 16 bases between them. The CDR3 DNA reads TGTGCCAGCATGTTCGGTACAGAACTTAATTCACCCCTCCACTTT. Protein: CASMFGTELNSPLHF.